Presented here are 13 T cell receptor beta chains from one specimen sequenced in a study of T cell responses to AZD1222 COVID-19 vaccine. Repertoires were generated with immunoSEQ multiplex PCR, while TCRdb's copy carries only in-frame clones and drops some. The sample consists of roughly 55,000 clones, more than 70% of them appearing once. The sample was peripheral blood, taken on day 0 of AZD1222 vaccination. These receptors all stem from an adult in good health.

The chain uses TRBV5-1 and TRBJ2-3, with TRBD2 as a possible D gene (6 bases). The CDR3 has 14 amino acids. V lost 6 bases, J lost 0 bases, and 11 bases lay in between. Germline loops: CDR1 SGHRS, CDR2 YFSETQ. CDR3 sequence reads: CASTPGGSTDTQYF. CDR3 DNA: TGCGCCAGCACCCCCGGGGGTAGCACAGATACGCAGTATTTT.

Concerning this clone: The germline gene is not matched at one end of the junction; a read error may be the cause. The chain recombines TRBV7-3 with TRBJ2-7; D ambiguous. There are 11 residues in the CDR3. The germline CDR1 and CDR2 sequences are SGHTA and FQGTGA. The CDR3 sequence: CASSRSHEQYF. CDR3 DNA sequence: TGTGCCAGCAGCCGCTCCCACGAGCAGTACTTC. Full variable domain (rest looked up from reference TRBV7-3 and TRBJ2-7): GAGVSQTPSNKVTEKGKYVELRCDPISGHTALYWYRQSLGQGPEFLIYFQGTGAADDSGLPNDRFFAVRPEGSVSTLKIQRTERGDSAVYLCASSRSHEQYFGPGTRLTVT.

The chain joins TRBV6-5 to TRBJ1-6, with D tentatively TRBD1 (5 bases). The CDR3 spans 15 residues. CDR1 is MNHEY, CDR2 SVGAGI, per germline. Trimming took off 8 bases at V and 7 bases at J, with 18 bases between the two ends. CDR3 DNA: TGTGCCAGCTTGGAAGGACACCTGAGAAATTCACCCCTCCACTTT. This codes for CASLEGHLRNSPLHF.

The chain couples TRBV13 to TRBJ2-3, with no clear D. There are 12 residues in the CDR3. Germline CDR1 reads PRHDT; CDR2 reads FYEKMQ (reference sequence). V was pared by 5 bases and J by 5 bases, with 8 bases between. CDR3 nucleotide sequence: TGTGCCAGCAGCCGACCGAGAGATACGCAGTATTTT. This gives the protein CASSRPRDTQYF.

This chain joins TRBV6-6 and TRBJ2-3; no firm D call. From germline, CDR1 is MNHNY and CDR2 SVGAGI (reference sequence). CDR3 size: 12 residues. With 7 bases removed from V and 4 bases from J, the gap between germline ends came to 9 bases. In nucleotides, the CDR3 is TGTGCCAGCACCACAAGGTCAGATACGCAGTATTTT. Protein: CASTTRSDTQYF.

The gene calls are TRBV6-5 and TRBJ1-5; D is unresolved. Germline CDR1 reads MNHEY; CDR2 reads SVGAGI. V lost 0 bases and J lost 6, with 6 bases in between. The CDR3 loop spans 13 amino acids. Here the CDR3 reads CASSYSKLQPQHF. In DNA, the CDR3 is TGTGCCAGCAGTTACTCGAAGCTTCAGCCCCAGCATTTT.

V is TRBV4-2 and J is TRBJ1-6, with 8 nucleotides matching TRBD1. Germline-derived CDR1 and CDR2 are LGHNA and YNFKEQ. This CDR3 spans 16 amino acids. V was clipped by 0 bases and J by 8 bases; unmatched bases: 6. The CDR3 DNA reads TGTGCCAGCAGCCAAGATGGGCAGGGGGCTGATTCACCCCTCCACTTT. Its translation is CASSQDGQGADSPLHF.

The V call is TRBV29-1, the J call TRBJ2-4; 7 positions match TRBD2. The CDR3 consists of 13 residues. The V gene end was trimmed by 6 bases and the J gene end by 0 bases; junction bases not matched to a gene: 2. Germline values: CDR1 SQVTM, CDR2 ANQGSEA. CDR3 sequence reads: CSVSGGAKNIQYF. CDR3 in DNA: TGCAGCGTCTCGGGGGGAGCCAAAAACATTCAGTACTTC.

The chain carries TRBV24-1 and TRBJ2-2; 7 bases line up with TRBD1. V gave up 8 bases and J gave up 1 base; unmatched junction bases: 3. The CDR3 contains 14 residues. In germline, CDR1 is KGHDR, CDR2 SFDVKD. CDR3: CATKGAGNTGELFF. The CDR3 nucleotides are TGTGCCACCAAGGGGGCGGGGAACACCGGGGAGCTGTTTTTT.

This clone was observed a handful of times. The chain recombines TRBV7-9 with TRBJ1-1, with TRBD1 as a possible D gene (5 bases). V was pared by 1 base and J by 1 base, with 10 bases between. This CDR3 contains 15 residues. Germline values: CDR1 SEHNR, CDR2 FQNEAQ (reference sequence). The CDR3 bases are TGTGCCAGCAGCTTAGGTGGCAGGGCGAACACTGAAGCTTTCTTT. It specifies CASSLGGRANTEAFF.

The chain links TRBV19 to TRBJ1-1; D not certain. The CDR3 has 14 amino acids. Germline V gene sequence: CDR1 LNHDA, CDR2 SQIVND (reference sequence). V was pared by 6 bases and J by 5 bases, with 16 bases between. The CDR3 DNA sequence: TGTGCCAGTAGAATCCGGTCCATGGGGACTGAAGCTTTCTTT. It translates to CASRIRSMGTEAFF.

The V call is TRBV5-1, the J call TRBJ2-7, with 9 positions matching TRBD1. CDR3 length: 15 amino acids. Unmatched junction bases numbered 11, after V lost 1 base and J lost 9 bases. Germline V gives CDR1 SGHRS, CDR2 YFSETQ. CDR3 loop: CASSLSGTGLSGQYF. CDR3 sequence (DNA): TGCGCCAGCAGCTTGTCCGGGACAGGGTTGTCGGGGCAGTACTTC.

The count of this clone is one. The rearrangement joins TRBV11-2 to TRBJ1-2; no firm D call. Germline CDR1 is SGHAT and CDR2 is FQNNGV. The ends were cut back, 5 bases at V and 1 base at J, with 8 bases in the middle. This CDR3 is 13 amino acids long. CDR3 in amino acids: CASSLGSNYGYTF. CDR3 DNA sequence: TGTGCCAGCAGCCTAGGGAGTAACTATGGCTACACCTTC.